This entry describes one T cell receptor beta chain. The germline V and J ends were trimmed by 3 bases and 0 bases, with 28 bases remaining between them. The germline gives CDR1 LGHNT, CDR2 FRNRAP. The CDR3 runs 21 residues. Authors' analysis steps: Quantification of nucleated cells was approximated via reference gene primer amplification. The table came from immunoSEQ multiplex PCR; TCRdb's copy has only in-frame clones and leaves some out. V and J calls and clone size come straight from that table; D and trimming were deduced from the DNA. Seen here are fewer than 250,000 clones, about 91% observed once, and the top ten hold 2% to 3%. This sample was taken from a study of blood T cell repertoires in COVID-19. Study-wide background: Specimens from acute and convalescent COVID-19 originated in the United States, Italy and Spain.

Participants were aged about 18 to 100 years from approximately 23 US areas. Participants' own reports of clinical history determined their cohort assignment. The chain joins TRBV12-5 to TRBJ2-3, with a possible D match to TRBD1 (6 bases). The TCR comes from a woman aged 25 to 39 with acute COVID-19. Sequenced sample: PBMCs or T cells enriched from blood (not recorded which). The CDR3, as DNA: TGTGCTAGTGGTTTCTTAAGACAGGAGTTACTAGTATTCGCTAGCACAGATACGCAGTATTTT. This codes for CASGFLRQELLVFASTDTQYF.